This T cell receptor (beta chain) was profiled in a study of CD8 T cells in Susac syndrome. The authors reverse transcribed about 0.45 to 1 ug RNA with random hexamers. TCRdb ran MiXCR on the immunoSEQ multiplex PCR reads and lists one entry per CDR3 protein. The repertoire holds some 160,000 distinct CDR3 sequences, 90% to 95% seen once, with 0.065% to 0.1% in the top ten. Germline CDR1 reads MNHEY; CDR2 reads SMNVEV (reference sequence). The V end lost 3 bases, the J end lost 2 bases, and 12 bases lay between the germline ends. This CDR3 has 15 residues. CD8+ and CD4+ T cells from blood underwent TCR beta sequencing. Both CD4+ and CD8+ T cells were negatively isolated, and TEMRA cells underwent FACS enrichment.

The chain combines TRBV27 with TRBJ2-3; D perhaps matches TRBD2 (7 bases). This receptor was obtained from a human donor in good health. Sequencing used CD4+ T cells from PBMCs. The CDR3 DNA is TGTGCCAGCAGTTTGGGGGGGCAAATCACAGATACGCAGTATTTT. Translating it yields CASSLGGQITDTQYF.